Shown below are 9 T cell receptor beta chains from a single sample sequenced in a study of prognosis after radiotherapy for stage I lung cancer (dated by TCRdb to 2020 to 2023). These reads were obtained on an Illumina HiSeq 3000. Two rounds of multiplex PCR on genomic DNA were used to amplify the TCR beta CDR3 region. The first PCR round used primers specific to each TRBV and TRBJ gene, with sequences filed in Chinese patent CN105087789A. TCRdb took the public reads, trimmed them with fastp at Q25, ran MiXCR for clone calling and kept in-frame beta chains. Rows with a matching CDR3 protein are joined into one entry that keeps the most common DNA and genes. This sample is represented by fewer than 40,000 distinct CDR3 sequences; less than 45% of them were singletons. The ten top clones hold roughly 15% of the sample. The sample in question was PBMCs, obtained before or after stereotactic body radiation therapy (not recorded which). The receptors originated from a donor aged 50 or older with non-small cell lung cancer.

The chain has TRBV18 and TRBJ1-1; the D gene is possibly TRBD1 (6 bases). Per the germline V gene, CDR1 is KGHSH and CDR2 is LQKENI. V gave up 3 bases and J gave up 3 bases, with 14 bases separating them. The CDR3 consists of 15 residues. In DNA form, the CDR3 reads TGTGCCAGCTCACCCGGTCAGGGGCTGGACACTGAAGCTTTCTTT. Translation: CASSPGQGLDTEAFF.

At least ten counts were recorded for this clonotype. The chain has TRBV28 and TRBJ1-2; weak D call: TRBD1 (5 bases). The germline V gene has CDR1 MDHEN and CDR2 SYDVKM. Trimming cost V 6 bases and J 5 bases, with 13 bases left between them. There are 13 residues in the CDR3. The CDR3 region is CASRAGARYGYTF. CDR3 DNA: TGTGCCAGCAGGGCCGGGGCAAGATATGGCTACACCTTC.

This clonotype has ten or more counts. J is TRBJ1-4 and V is TRBV9; 8 nucleotides align to TRBD1. Germline loops: CDR1 SGDLS, CDR2 YYNGEE. This CDR3 region has 16 residues. V lost 0 bases, J lost 5 bases, and 6 bases stayed unmatched. As DNA, the CDR3 is TGTGCCAGCAGCGTAGACCCGACAGGGGTGAATGAAAAACTGTTTTTT. Translating gives CASSVDPTGVNEKLFF.

In this sample, this clonotype turned up a few times. The chain joins TRBV28 to TRBJ1-6; D gene unclear. Per the germline V gene, CDR1 is MDHEN and CDR2 is SYDVKM. Between the trimmed V and J ends, which lost 3 bases and 8 bases, there was a span of 11 bases. The CDR3 has 14 residues. Here the CDR3 reads CASSLNPSYSPLHF. CDR3 DNA sequence: TGTGCCAGCAGTTTGAACCCTTCCTATTCACCCCTCCACTTT.

The chain employs TRBV5-1 and TRBJ2-3, with TRBD2 matching over 11 bases. CDR1 is SGHRS and CDR2 is YFSETQ in the germline V gene. The CDR3 totals 16 residues. V shed 4 bases and J 4 bases; nucleotides not matched to a gene: 8. The CDR3 coding sequence is TGCGCCAGCAGCAGCGACGCTAGCGGGGGGTCAGATACGCAGTATTTT. Protein sequence: CASSSDASGGSDTQYF. The complete variable domain, with remaining parts taken from reference TRBV5-1 and TRBJ2-3, reads KAGVTQTPRYLIKTRGQQVTLSCSPISGHRSVSWYQQTPGQGLQFLFEYFSETQRNKGNFPGRFSGRQFSNSRSEMNVSTLELGDSALYLCASSSDASGGSDTQYFGPGTRLTVL.

In this sample, this clonotype turned up many times. The chain employs TRBV7-9 and TRBJ1-3, with TRBD1 as a possible D gene (5 bases). Per germline, CDR1 SEHNR and CDR2 FQNEAQ (reference sequence). Trimming pared 0 bases from V and 3 bases from J, leaving 15 bases between. This CDR3 region has 17 residues. Here the CDR3 reads CASSLAVWGPGGNTIYF. CDR3 DNA sequence: TGTGCCAGCAGCTTAGCTGTGTGGGGCCCAGGTGGAAACACCATATATTTT.

Ten or more counts support this clonotype. This chain uses TRBV7-2 with TRBJ1-2, with D hard to call. V lost 2 bases, J lost 4 bases, and 8 bases lay in between. CDR1 and CDR2 from the germline V gene are SGHTA and FQGNSA. The length of the CDR3 is 13 residues. CDR3 region: CASSLNRVYGYTF. The DNA of the CDR3 is TGTGCCAGCAGCTTAAACAGAGTCTATGGCTACACCTTC. The full variable domain, its missing parts supplied by reference TRBV7-2 and TRBJ1-2, is GAGVSQSPSNKVTEKGKDVELRCDPISGHTALYWYRQSLGQGLEFLIYFQGNSAPDKSGLPSDRFSAERTGGSVSTLTIQRTQQEDSAVYLCASSLNRVYGYTFGSGTRLTVV.

The chain links TRBV6-1 to TRBJ1-1; D not resolved. CDR1 and CDR2 (germline): MNHNS, SASEGT. The CDR3 sequence is 15 residues long. The ends were cut back, 1 base at V and 4 bases at J, with 13 bases in the middle. CDR3 in amino acids: CASSEEGGGGTEAFF. CDR3 sequence (DNA): TGTGCCAGCAGTGAAGAGGGCGGTGGTGGCACTGAAGCTTTCTTT.

The sample holds many counts of this clonotype. One base away lies a much larger clone, so this may be a sequencing read error. The chain is built from TRBV28 and TRBJ2-7; D might be TRBD2 (5 bases). The CDR3 covers 14 residues. The V gene's germline CDR1 is MDHEN and CDR2 SYDVKM. CDR3: CASSPALGSCEQYF. For the CDR3, the DNA is TGTGCCAGCAGTCCCGCACTAGGGTCCTGCGAGCAGTACTTC.